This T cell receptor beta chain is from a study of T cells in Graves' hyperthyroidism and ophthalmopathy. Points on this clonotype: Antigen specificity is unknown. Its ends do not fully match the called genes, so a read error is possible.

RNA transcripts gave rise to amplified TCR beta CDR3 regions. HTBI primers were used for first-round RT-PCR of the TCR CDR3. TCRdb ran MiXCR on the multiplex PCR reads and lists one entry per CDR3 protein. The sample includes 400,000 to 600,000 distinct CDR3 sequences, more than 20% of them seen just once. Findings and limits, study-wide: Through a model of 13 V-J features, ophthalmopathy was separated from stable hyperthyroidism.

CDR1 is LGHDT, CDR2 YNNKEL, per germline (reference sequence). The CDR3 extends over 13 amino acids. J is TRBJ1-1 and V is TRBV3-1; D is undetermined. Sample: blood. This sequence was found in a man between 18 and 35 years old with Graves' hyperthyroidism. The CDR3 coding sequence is TGTGCCAGCGGCCACTTAGATCGGAATGAAGCTTTCTTT. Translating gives CASGHLDRNEAFF. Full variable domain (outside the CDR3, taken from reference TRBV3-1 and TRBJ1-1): DTAVSQTPKYLVTQMGNDKSIKCEQNLGHDTMYWYKQDSKKFLKIMFSYNNKELIINETVPNRFSPKSPDKAHLNLHINSLELGDSAVYFCASGHLDRNEAFFGQGTRLTVV.